This T cell receptor beta chain originates from a study of T cell responses to AZD1222 COVID-19 vaccine. Points from the study as a whole: Receipt of two AZD1222 doses was followed by a rise in Spike-specific TCR breadth and depth. The study sampled repertoires only after the peak T cell response. Reports indicate that nearly half of spike-specific TCRs are directed at unmutated variant regions. CD4 TCRs associated with vaccination spanned spike, dominating at 160-218 and 743-854.

Concerning this clone itself: The antigen is unknown.

TCRdb's copy holds only in-frame clones and misses some; the assay was immunoSEQ multiplex PCR. This sample has approximately 140,000 clones, with roughly 91% found just once. V was trimmed by 6 bases and J by 9 bases, leaving 13 bases between them. This CDR3 is built from 12 residues. CDR1 is SGDLS and CDR2 is YYNGEE in the germline V gene. The source material was peripheral blood, sampled on day 0 of AZD1222 vaccination. The V and J genes are TRBV9 and TRBJ2-1; TRBD2 is a possible D gene (5 bases). The clonotype was recovered from an adult in good health. The CDR3 protein is CASNPGAGEQFF. CDR3 bases: TGTGCCAGCAACCCCGGCGCGGGTGAGCAGTTCTTC.